Presented here are 2 T cell receptor beta chains from one specimen sequenced in a study of T-cell reconstitution after alpha-beta-depleted transplantation in children. Study results and caveats: Several hundred expanded graft clones reportedly supplied alpha-beta T cells about two months after transplant.

These receptors lack a known antigen. It was with unique molecular identifiers that the TCRbeta library was prepared. TCRdb passed the PCR reads through MiXCR, listing each CDR3 protein once. The sample carries around 30,000 distinct CDR3 sequences, nearly 6.5% recorded once. The input for sequencing was peripheral blood, taken 60 days after TCRalphabeta/CD19-depleted stem cell transplant. The receptors derive from a child less than two years old who had a stem cell transplant for acute myeloid leukemia, so the T cells may come from the graft donor.

This clonotype was picked up many times. The chain carries TRBV7-9 and TRBJ2-1; unclear D gene. V shed 5 bases and J shed 9 bases, with 14 bases lying between them. The CDR3 consists of 13 residues. Germline-derived CDR1 and CDR2 are SEHNR and FQNEAQ (reference sequence). The CDR3 nucleotides are TGTGCCAGCAGCCCCCCGGGCCGGACTGAGCAGTTCTTC. It translates to CASSPPGRTEQFF.

This clonotype has at least ten counts. The J gene is TRBJ1-1, the V gene TRBV6-2 or TRBV6-3; TRBD1 is a possible D gene (6 bases). The germline gives CDR1 MNHEY, CDR2 SVGEGT. Deletions cut 2 bases from V and 7 bases from J, with 23 bases between. This CDR3 spans 17 amino acids. CDR3 coding DNA: TGTGCCAGCAGTTACGTAGGGACATACGTCCTGGGTGGTGAAGCTTTCTTT. This codes for CASSYVGTYVLGGEAFF.